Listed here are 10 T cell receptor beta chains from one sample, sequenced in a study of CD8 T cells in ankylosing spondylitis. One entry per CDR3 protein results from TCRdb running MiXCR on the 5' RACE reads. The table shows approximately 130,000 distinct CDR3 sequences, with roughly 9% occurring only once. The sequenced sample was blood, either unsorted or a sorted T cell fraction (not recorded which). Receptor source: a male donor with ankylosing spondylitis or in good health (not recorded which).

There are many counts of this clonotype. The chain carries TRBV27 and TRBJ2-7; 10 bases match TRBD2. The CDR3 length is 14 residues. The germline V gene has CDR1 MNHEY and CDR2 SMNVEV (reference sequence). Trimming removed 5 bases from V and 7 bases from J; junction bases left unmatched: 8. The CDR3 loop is CASSINSGRREQYF. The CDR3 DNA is TGTGCCAGCAGTATAAATAGCGGGAGGCGGGAGCAGTACTTC.

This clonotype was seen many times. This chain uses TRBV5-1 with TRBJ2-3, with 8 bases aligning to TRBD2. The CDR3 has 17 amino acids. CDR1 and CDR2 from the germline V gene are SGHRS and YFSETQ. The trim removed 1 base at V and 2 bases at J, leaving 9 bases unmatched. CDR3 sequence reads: CASSLRSAGGNTDTQYF. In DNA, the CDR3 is TGCGCCAGCAGCTTGAGAAGTGCGGGGGGTAACACAGATACGCAGTATTTT.

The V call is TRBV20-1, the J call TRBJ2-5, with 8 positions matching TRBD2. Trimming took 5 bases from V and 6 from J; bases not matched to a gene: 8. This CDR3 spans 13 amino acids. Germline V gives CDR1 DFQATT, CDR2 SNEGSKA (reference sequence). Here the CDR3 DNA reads TGCAGTGCTGCCGGACTAGCTTGGAAGACCCAGTACTTC. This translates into CSAAGLAWKTQYF.

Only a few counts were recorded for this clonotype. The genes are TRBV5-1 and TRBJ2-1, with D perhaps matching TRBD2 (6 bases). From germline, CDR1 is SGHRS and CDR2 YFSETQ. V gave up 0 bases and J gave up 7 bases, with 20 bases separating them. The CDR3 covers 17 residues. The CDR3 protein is CASSLETSRIVNNEQFF. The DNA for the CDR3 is TGCGCCAGCAGCTTGGAAACTAGCCGCATTGTAAATAATGAGCAGTTCTTC.

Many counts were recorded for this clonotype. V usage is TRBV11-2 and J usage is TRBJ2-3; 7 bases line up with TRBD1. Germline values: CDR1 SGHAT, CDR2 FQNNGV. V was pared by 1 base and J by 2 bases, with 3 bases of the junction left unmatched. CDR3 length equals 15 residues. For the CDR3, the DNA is TGTGCCAGCAGCTTAGGGACAGGATTCACAGATACGCAGTATTTT. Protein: CASSLGTGFTDTQYF.

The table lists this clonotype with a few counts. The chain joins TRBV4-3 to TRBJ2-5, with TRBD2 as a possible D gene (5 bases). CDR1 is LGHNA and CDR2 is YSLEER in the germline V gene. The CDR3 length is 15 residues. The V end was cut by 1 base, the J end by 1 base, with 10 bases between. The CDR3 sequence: CASSQGTRRQETQYF. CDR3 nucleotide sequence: TGCGCCAGCAGCCAAGGAACTAGACGCCAAGAGACCCAGTACTTC.

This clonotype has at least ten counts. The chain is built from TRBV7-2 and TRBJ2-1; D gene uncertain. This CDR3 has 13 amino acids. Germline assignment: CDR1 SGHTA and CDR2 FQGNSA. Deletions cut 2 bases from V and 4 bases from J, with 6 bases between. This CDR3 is CASSLQLYNEQFF. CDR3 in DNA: TGTGCCAGCAGCTTACAGTTATACAATGAGCAGTTCTTC.

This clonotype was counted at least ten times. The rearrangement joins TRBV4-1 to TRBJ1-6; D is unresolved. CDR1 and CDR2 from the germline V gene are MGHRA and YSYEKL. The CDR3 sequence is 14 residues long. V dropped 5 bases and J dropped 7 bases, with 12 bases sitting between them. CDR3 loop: CASSAPTGNSPLHF. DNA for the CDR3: TGCGCCAGCAGCGCCCCAACTGGGAATTCACCCCTCCACTTT.

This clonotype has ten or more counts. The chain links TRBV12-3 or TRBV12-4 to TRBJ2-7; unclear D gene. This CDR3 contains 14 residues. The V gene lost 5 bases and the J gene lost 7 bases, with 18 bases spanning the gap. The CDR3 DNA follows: TGTGCCAGCAGTCCCCCGCCGGGTGACATTGAGCAGTACTTC. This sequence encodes CASSPPPGDIEQYF.

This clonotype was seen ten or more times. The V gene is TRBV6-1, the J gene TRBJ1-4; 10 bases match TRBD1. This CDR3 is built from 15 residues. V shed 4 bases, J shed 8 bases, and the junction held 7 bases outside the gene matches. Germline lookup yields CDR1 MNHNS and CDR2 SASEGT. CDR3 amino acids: CASSAPGTGDEKLFF. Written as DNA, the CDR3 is TGTGCCAGCAGTGCCCCCGGGACAGGGGACGAAAAACTGTTTTTT.